This entry is about one TCR beta chain. This clone is a singleton in its sample. What this receptor recognizes is not known. Base qualities are not recorded, but no much larger clone differs from it by a single base. The collaborating institutions used their own protocols to collect whole blood in K2EDTA tubes. Collaborator samples were shipped for TCRbeta analysis as frozen whole blood, isolated PBMCs, or DNA extracted from either sample type. This record belongs to a study of blood T cell repertoires in COVID-19 (dated by TCRdb to 2019 to 2021). Some background on the complete study: Samples from collaborators originated in the United States, Italy and Spain and spanned both the acute and convalescent phases of COVID-19. HLA class I and class II types, where available, came from metadata supplied by the sample provider rather than from assay-based typing. Subjects who had been exposed to COVID-19, were actively infected with it, or had recovered from it provided the deeply sampled blood TCRbeta repertoires that made up the dataset. Sample metadata almost always included a de-identified subject ID, COVID-19 status, age in years and sex. The material from the prospective study consisted of cDNA or gDNA derived from T cells, B-cell-depleted T cells, or PBMCs. Samples were obtained from the ongoing ImmuneRACE study (first 160 participants) and from about 1,300 subjects provided by 6 global collaborators. The repertoires were released in a freely available public database meant as a resource for research on the immune response to SARS-CoV-2.

CDR3 length: 14 amino acids, cysteine to phenylalanine. Only the CDR3 DNA is retained, 42 bases long and in frame from the first base. V is cut by 6 bases and J by 5 bases, and the space between the germline ends is 16 bases. CDR1 and CDR2, looked up from the germline V gene (reference sequence), are SEHNR and FQNEAQ. TCRbeta CDR3 regions were amplified from genomic DNA by means of the immunoSEQ Assay, a bias-controlled multiplex PCR. The original pipeline was this. The number of nucleated cells in each sample was estimated by amplification of reference gene primers within the assay. To quantify the absolute abundance of each unique TCRbeta CDR3 rearrangement, sequence reads were collapsed and filtered. Productive Simpson clonality was computed per sample as the square root of Simpson's diversity index over productive rearrangements. The table was pulled from immuneACCESS by TCRdb, which kept in-frame rearrangements only. Such tables lose some clones; where checked, under half of the loss comes from unresolved V genes, and the rest has no known cause. Clone size and V and J calls were adopted from that table, with D and trimming inferred from the DNA. Present in this sample are hundreds of thousands of clones, about 86% of which were seen just once. The ten largest account for around 8.9% of the sample.

Broader findings and caveats from the paper: The quantity of clinical and demographic metadata differed by source and by participant and was supplied without curation.

Material for sequencing was peripheral blood. The sequence derives from a man older than 75 with acute or convalescent COVID-19. The sequence joins TRBV7-9 to TRBJ2-5; the best D guess is TRBD1, with 6 bases matching. The CDR3 region has the sequence CASSSRRQEETQYF. Here is the DNA: TGTGCCAGCAGTTCCCGTCGACAGGAGGAGACCCAGTACTTC.